Listed below are T cell receptor beta chains from one sample, sequenced in a study of response to subunit inactivated influenza vaccine. MiXCR was run by TCRdb on the RT-PCR reads, yielding one entry per CDR3 protein. The table has around 750,000 distinct CDR3 sequences, about 20% seen once; the top ten hold about 9.4%. Specimen: PBMCs from blood, collected roughly 5 days after vaccination. Receptors were obtained from a man in his forties or fifties who received an inactivated influenza vaccine. Both conserved end residues are part of each CDR3.

>TRBV10-3|TRBJ2-5
CAISVKGETQYF
>TRBV5-1|TRBJ2-1
CASSLGTGGYNEQFF
>TRBV2|TRBJ1-3
CARSSRRFSGNTIYF
>TRBV12-3/TRBV12-4|TRBJ2-1
CASSLADPTLNEQFF
>TRBV14|TRBJ2-7
CASSQGQGSPHEQYF
>TRBV29-1|TRBJ2-1
CSVSTQRGYNEQFF
>TRBV7-3|TRBJ2-5
CASSLPPEETQYF
>TRBV12-3/TRBV12-4|TRBJ1-2
CASSLASGTGSGYTF
>TRBV12-3/TRBV12-4|TRBJ2-4
CASSLWGGKNIQYF
>TRBV7-9|TRBJ1-4
CASSSDVKGEKLFF
>TRBV14|TRBJ1-2
CASSRGGGRYGYTF
>TRBV7-9|TRBJ2-5
CASSLALSSKETQYF
>TRBV20-1|TRBJ2-5
CSARGLAGAQETQYF
>TRBV5-1|TRBJ2-7
CASGWTGGQGEQYF
>TRBV3-1|TRBJ2-4
CASSLRSNIQYF
>TRBV15|TRBJ2-6
CATSRGEGALGRANVLTF
>TRBV2|TRBJ2-3
CASSRTRTGQGGDTQYF
>TRBV6-1|TRBJ1-5
CASSDAWQGARTQHF
>TRBV12-3/TRBV12-4|TRBJ2-7
CASNPWGDNYEQYF
>TRBV4-2|TRBJ1-6
CASSLNAGNSPLHF
>TRBV12-3/TRBV12-4|TRBJ1-6
CASSPRGEGGNSPLHF
>TRBV7-6|TRBJ2-7
CASSSSTQGYEQYF
>TRBV6-5|TRBJ1-6
CASSYSGYSYNSPLHF
>TRBV27|TRBJ2-5
CASSLQAVGETQYF
>TRBV15|TRBJ2-5
CATSRDRSYKRGKVETQYF
>TRBV5-6|TRBJ2-1
CASSIPLGIHQFF
>TRBV18|TRBJ2-7
CASSPFENPYEQYF
>TRBV20-1|TRBJ2-2
CSAPRTAYTGELFF
>TRBV29-1|TRBJ2-7
CSVAGGPYEQYF
>TRBV30|TRBJ1-1
CAGLGTEAFF
>TRBV7-9|TRBJ2-4
CASSLTGTRAKNIQYF
>TRBV18|TRBJ2-2
CASSVYRGPYTGELFF
>TRBV4-1|TRBJ2-7
CASSRGSRRTDEQYF
>TRBV4-1|TRBJ2-7
CASSQTTGAYEQYF
>TRBV20-1|TRBJ2-7
CSAYPSDQRNYEQYF
>TRBV18|TRBJ2-7
CASSLTGTGGDEQYF
>TRBV12-3/TRBV12-4|TRBJ1-2
CASTPYRDREMNGYTF
>TRBV20-1|TRBJ2-5
CSASWNRDREAQYF
>TRBV29-1|TRBJ2-3
CSVARQGAVTDTQYF
>TRBV4-2|TRBJ1-5
CASSKGERDQPQHF
>TRBV12-3/TRBV12-4|TRBJ2-2
CASRLAGAANTGELFF
>TRBV6-1|TRBJ2-1
CASRNGGSSYNEQFF